This T cell receptor beta chain was found in a study of cytomegalovirus exposure and HLA in healthy donors. Findings of the study overall: Earlier analysis looked at TCR beta V segments, and most were productive about 90% or about 30% of the time. Later, an analysis found that common viral pathogens appeared to be linked with several of the most significant clusters. Most likely, a cluster of highly shared sequence variants arose as a sequencing artifact.

This clone appeared a few times. Its antigen is undetermined. The germline V gene encodes CDR1 WSHSY and CDR2 SAAADI. The CDR3 totals 13 residues. Unmatched junction bases numbered 4, after V lost 8 bases and J lost 1 base. Nominally healthy donors provided the samples, though records likely missed some immune exposures. The PCR contained 60 Vbeta and 13 Jbeta primers. Some clones are missing from TCRdb's copy, which holds only in-frame ones; the method was immunoSEQ multiplex PCR. Of tens of thousands of clones listed, about 74% are singletons. Sequencing was carried out using PBMCs. The chain couples TRBV10-2 to TRBJ1-1, with 7 bases fitting TRBD1. This clonotype was obtained from a woman between 50 and 59 years old in good health and CMV-seropositive. CDR3 sequence (DNA): TGCGCCAGCTCCGGGACAGAGAACACTGAAGCTTTCTTT. This encodes CASSGTENTEAFF.